This T cell receptor beta chain was identified during a study of blood T cell repertoires in COVID-19. Some clones are missing from TCRdb's copy, which holds only in-frame ones; the method was immunoSEQ multiplex PCR. The table includes hundreds of thousands of clones, around 91% detected once. The sequence derives from a woman between 18 and 29 years old who had recovered from COVID-19. Material: peripheral blood.

CDR3 amino acids: CASSRFDSRSDTEAFF. DNA of the CDR3: TGTGCCAGCTCACGATTTGACAGTAGGTCGGACACTGAAGCTTTCTTT. V is TRBV18 and J is TRBJ1-1; D is perhaps TRBD1 (5 bases). This CDR3 is 16 amino acids long. The germline V gene has CDR1 KGHSH and CDR2 LQKENI. Deletions cut 4 bases from V and 3 bases from J, with 18 bases between.